This T cell receptor (beta chain) was captured by sequencing in a study of cytomegalovirus exposure and HLA in healthy donors. On the study more broadly: Among several hundred genotyped donors, about 83% fell in the Caucasian-associated ancestry cluster. Study-wide results and caveats: The study designated 150 to 200 TCR beta chains cytomegalovirus-associated. The classifier reportedly diagnosed cytomegalovirus status with high specificity and sensitivity.

Amplification used 60 Vbeta primers and 13 Jbeta primers. TCRdb keeps only in-frame clones here, not all; method: immunoSEQ multiplex PCR. The sample holds under 200,000 clones; roughly 80% are singletons and the top ten take nearly 8.5%. To note about this clone: Its antigen is unidentified.

The sample was PBMCs. This TCR derives from a male donor in good health and CMV-seropositive.

CDR3 sequence (DNA): TGTGCCAGCAGCGGGAGCTCCTACGAGCAGTACTTC. This codes for CASSGSSYEQYF. The chain is built from TRBV7-6 and TRBJ2-5; a weak D match, TRBD2 (5 bases). The DNA end lines up better with TRBJ2-7; the J call may be wrong. The CDR3 is 12 amino acids. Germline V gene lookup returns CDR1 SGHVS and CDR2 FNYEAQ.